These 20 T cell receptor beta chains share one sample of origin, sequenced in a study of blood T cell repertoires in COVID-19. The data were produced by immunoSEQ multiplex PCR, yet TCRdb's version contains in-frame clones alone and is incomplete. The sample comprises roughly 400,000 clones, around 87% of which are singletons, and about 2% rests with the top ten. The specimen sequenced was peripheral blood. The source of these receptors is a woman in her fifties or sixties with COVID-19, enrolled during active disease.

This clone came up a few times. Here the CDR3 reads CASSPRQTNTEAFF. DNA for the CDR3: TGTGCCAGTAGTCCGAGACAGACCAACACTGAAGCTTTCTTT. This rearrangement joins TRBV19 to TRBJ1-1; D might be TRBD1 (5 bases). The CDR3 is 14 residues long. Germline V gives CDR1 LNHDA, CDR2 SQIVND (reference sequence). The V and J ends lost 5 bases and 2 bases respectively, with 12 bases between them. The full variable domain, rest sourced from reference TRBV19 and TRBJ1-1, is DGGITQSPKYLFRKEGQNVTLSCEQNLNHDAMYWYRQDPGQGLRLIYYSQIVNDFQKGDIAEGYSVSREKKESFPLTVTSAQKNPTAFYLCASSPRQTNTEAFFGQGTRLTVV.

The rearrangement links TRBV5-1 to TRBJ2-1; 9 bases are a match to TRBD2. Germline CDR1 and CDR2: SGHRS and YFSETQ. V trimming: 3 bases; J trimming: 9 bases; junction bases outside the gene matches: 10. The CDR3 has 15 residues. CDR3 sequence reads: CASSWGRGGAREQFF. The CDR3 region has the DNA TGCGCCAGCAGCTGGGGTCGCGGGGGGGCCCGTGAGCAGTTCTTC.

The chain carries TRBV5-4 and TRBJ2-1; D ambiguous. This CDR3 is built from 15 residues. Germline CDR1 reads SGHNT; CDR2 reads YYREEE (reference sequence). Trimming took off 3 bases at V and 7 bases at J, with 17 bases between the two ends. The CDR3 region is CASSSNALLSNEQFF. The CDR3 DNA is TGTGCCAGCAGCTCGAACGCACTACTTTCGAATGAGCAGTTCTTC.

This chain uses TRBV10-3 with TRBJ1-2; D call uncertain. V lost 0 bases and J lost 10, with 9 bases in between. The CDR3 is 12 residues long. Germline lookup yields CDR1 ENHRY and CDR2 SYGVKD. CDR3 in amino acids: CAISESRGFYTF. Here the CDR3 DNA reads TGTGCCATCAGTGAGTCGCGAGGATTCTACACCTTC.

In DNA, the CDR3 is TGCGCCAGCAGCCGAGTTACTAGCGGGGGCTCGCGGGAGACCCAGTACTTC. Encoded protein: CASSRVTSGGSRETQYF. The chain combines TRBV4-1 with TRBJ2-5; TRBD2 agrees at 11 bases. Germline V gene lookup returns CDR1 MGHRA and CDR2 YSYEKL. The CDR3 length is 17 residues. V gave up 4 bases and J gave up 5 bases; unmatched junction bases: 12.

This clone came up once. The chain recombines TRBV5-8 with TRBJ1-5; TRBD1 aligns across 10 bases. The CDR3 length is 16 residues. V dropped 4 bases and J dropped 4; count of bases not matched to a gene: 8. In germline, CDR1 is SGHTS, CDR2 YDEGEE. CDR3: CASSRTGGLRNQPQHF. The CDR3 nucleotides are TGTGCCAGCAGCCGGACAGGGGGGCTCCGTAATCAGCCCCAGCATTTT.

This chain uses TRBV5-1 with TRBJ2-5; 11 bases are a match to TRBD1. CDR3 length: 17 amino acids. Germline trimming cut 3 bases from V and 9 bases from J; bases unmatched to any gene: 16. Germline-derived CDR1 and CDR2 are SGHRS and YFSETQ. The CDR3 sequence: CASSSGAIYGQGAPQYF. As DNA, the CDR3 is TGCGCCAGCAGCTCCGGAGCTATATATGGACAGGGGGCCCCCCAGTACTTC. Looking up the rest from reference TRBV5-1 and TRBJ2-5 gives the full variable domain: KAGVTQTPRYLIKTRGQQVTLSCSPISGHRSVSWYQQTPGQGLQFLFEYFSETQRNKGNFPGRFSGRQFSNSRSEMNVSTLELGDSALYLCASSSGAIYGQGAPQYFGPGTRLLVL.

This clone was picked up many times. This chain connects TRBV18 to TRBJ2-5, with 8 bases lining up with TRBD2. The V and J ends lost 3 bases and 4 bases, in that order; junction bases with no gene match: 7. This CDR3 is built from 15 residues. Germline V gene sequence: CDR1 KGHSH, CDR2 LQKENI. CDR3 residues: CASSPSGGTGETQYF. CDR3 nucleotides: TGTGCCAGCTCACCGAGCGGGGGAACGGGAGAGACCCAGTACTTC.

The J gene is TRBJ2-7, the V gene TRBV19; a possible D gene is TRBD1 (6 bases). CDR1 and CDR2 (germline): LNHDA, SQIVND (reference sequence). V was shortened by 4 bases and J by 2 bases, with 15 bases between the two germline ends. The CDR3 is 15 residues long. The CDR3 DNA is TGTGCCAGTAGTACCGCCCCCGGGACAACCTACGAGCAGTACTTC. This gives the protein CASSTAPGTTYEQYF.

This rearrangement joins TRBV7-3 to TRBJ2-3, with D possibly matching TRBD1 (5 bases). CDR3 length: 19 amino acids. The germline V gene has CDR1 SGHTA and CDR2 FQGTGA. The V end lost 0 bases, the J end lost 4 bases, and 23 bases lay between the germline ends. The CDR3 DNA follows: TGTGCCAGCAGCTTAACGGGGATGGATGAGCAGGGTGGCCCAGATACGCAGTATTTT. Translating gives CASSLTGMDEQGGPDTQYF.

The chain employs TRBV6-5 and TRBJ1-1; D is possibly TRBD1 (6 bases). Germline V lookup: CDR1 MNHEY, CDR2 SVGAGI. The CDR3 extends over 14 amino acids. The V and J ends lost 7 bases and 4 bases respectively, with 16 bases between them. The CDR3 is CASTVGGGVTEAFF. The CDR3 nucleotides are TGTGCCAGCACCGTCGGGGGGGGCGTCACTGAAGCTTTCTTT.

The gene calls are TRBV2 and TRBJ2-5, with 8 bases identical to TRBD1. Germline trimming cut 7 bases from V and 4 bases from J; bases unmatched to any gene: 5. Per germline, CDR1 SNHLY and CDR2 FYNNEI. The CDR3 runs 13 residues. The CDR3, as DNA: TGTGCCAGCACCGGGACAGGACTAGAGACCCAGTACTTC. Its protein product is CASTGTGLETQYF.

The genes are TRBV3-1 (or the pseudogene TRBV3-2) and TRBJ1-2, with 8 positions matching TRBD1. Germline values: CDR1 LGHDT, CDR2 YNNKEL (reference sequence). The CDR3 consists of 13 residues. The V and J ends lost 6 bases and 8 bases, in that order; junction bases with no gene match: 8. The CDR3 reads CASSPTGEDGYTF. CDR3 nucleotides: TGTGCCAGCAGTCCGACAGGGGAAGACGGCTACACCTTC.

This chain connects TRBV29-1 to TRBJ1-2; D remains ambiguous. Per the germline V gene, CDR1 is SQVTM and CDR2 is ANQGSEA. This CDR3 spans 11 amino acids. This CDR3 is CRPLKLYGYTF. DNA of the CDR3: TGCAGGCCGCTGAAGCTCTATGGCTACACCTTC.

V and J are TRBV6-5 and TRBJ1-4, with TRBD1 as a possible D gene (6 bases). The CDR3 loop spans 13 amino acids. CDR1 MNHEY and CDR2 SVGAGI come from the germline V gene. V lost 6 bases and J 4 bases, leaving 9 bases between the germline ends. CDR3 coding DNA: TGTGCCAGCAGGGTCAGGGGTAATGAAAAACTGTTTTTT. Translated, it gives CASRVRGNEKLFF.

The rearrangement uses TRBV2 and TRBJ1-6; 7 nucleotides line up with TRBD1. V shed 5 bases, J shed 7 bases, and the junction held 5 bases outside the gene matches. Germline CDR1 reads SNHLY; CDR2 reads FYNNEI. The CDR3 consists of 14 residues. DNA for the CDR3: TGTGCCAGCAGTAGGGACAGCCGAAATTCACCCCTCCACTTT. It yields the protein CASSRDSRNSPLHF.

This chain links TRBV12-3 or TRBV12-4 with TRBJ1-2; 7 bases are a match to TRBD1. The CDR3 is 13 amino acids. The J segment lost 7 bases and the V segment lost 6 bases, leaving 8 bases of the junction unmatched. CDR3 sequence: CASSRGTAGGYTF. In nucleotides, the CDR3 is TGTGCCAGCAGCCGCGGGACAGCTGGTGGCTACACCTTC.

In this sample, this clone turned up many times. This chain connects TRBV10-1 to TRBJ2-1; 8 bases are shared with TRBD2. Germline trimming cut 10 bases from V and 16 bases from J; bases unmatched to any gene: 9. The CDR3 loop spans 10 amino acids. Germline V gene sequence: CDR1 WNHNN, CDR2 SYGVQD (reference sequence). CDR3 bases: TGCGCCATCCCTCCGGGACTAGTTTTCTTC. Translating it yields CAIPPGLVFF.

The rearrangement links TRBV28 to TRBJ2-1; TRBD2 matches at 10 bases. This CDR3 has 15 residues. Per germline, CDR1 MDHEN and CDR2 SYDVKM. V shed 3 bases, J shed 7 bases, and the junction held 6 bases outside the gene matches. The CDR3 is CASSFIASGGNEQFF. For the CDR3, the DNA is TGTGCCAGCAGTTTTATTGCTAGCGGGGGTAATGAGCAGTTCTTC.

The chain joins TRBV4-1 to TRBJ1-5, with D tentatively TRBD1 (6 bases). The CDR3 totals 14 residues. Between the trimmed V and J ends, which lost 5 bases and 8 bases, there was a span of 16 bases. Germline V gene lookup returns CDR1 MGHRA and CDR2 YSYEKL. The chain's CDR3 is CASSSRQEAKPQHF. In nucleotides, the CDR3 is TGCGCCAGCAGCTCCCGACAGGAGGCCAAGCCCCAGCATTTT.